This paragraph reports one T cell receptor (beta chain). Here immunoSEQ multiplex PCR was the method, and the copy in TCRdb shows in-frame clones only, minus some. The sample lists 200,000 to 250,000 clones, roughly four fifths occurring once. The data were taken from a study of blood T cell repertoires in COVID-19. Study in general: COVID-19 samples from acute and convalescent phases originated in the United States, Italy and Spain. T cells, B-cell-depleted T cells, or PBMCs provided the cDNA or gDNA that served as material.

The origin of this receptor is a woman older than 75 with COVID-19, enrolled during active disease. Sequencing was done on a sample of peripheral blood.

The CDR3 DNA reads TGTGCCACCAGCAGAGTGAAAGGCGGGGCGATAAGCTCCTACAATGAGCAGTTCTTC. It yields the protein CATSRVKGGAISSYNEQFF. The chain has TRBV15 and TRBJ2-1; a weak D match, TRBD2 (6 bases). The germline CDR1 and CDR2 sequences are LNHNV and YYDKDF (reference sequence). The V gene lost 1 base and the J gene lost 0 bases, with 19 bases spanning the gap. The length of the CDR3 is 19 residues.